Sequencing of this T cell receptor beta chain was carried out in a study of T cells after yellow fever vaccination (dated by TCRdb to between 2018 and 2020). About the investigation overall: Libraries from fractions with low cell numbers were prepared with the SMART-Seq v4 Ultra Low Input RNA kit. To track T-cell clones before and after primary and booster YFV17D yellow fever vaccination, bulk TCR alpha and beta repertoires were sequenced longitudinally. Two healthy male donors, one aged 18 to 30 and one aged 30 to 40 years, were included in the cohort. Blood samples were taken at several timepoints before and after primary and secondary immunization, and bulk PBMC replicates and cell subsets were isolated.

CDR1 and CDR2 are read off the germline V gene as MNHNS and SASEGT. The CDR3 has 13 amino acids, counting the end cysteine and phenylalanine. The kept DNA is CDR3 alone, 39 bases in frame from the first base. V and J lose 3 bases and 4 bases, and a span of 9 bases separates them. The meaning of the sample's treatment or condition label: live attenuated yellow fever vaccine strain. Two biological replicates of bulk PBMCs were collected at each blood-draw timepoint. PBMCs were isolated from peripheral blood using a standard Ficoll-Paque protocol. RNA was extracted with TriZol from bulk PBMCs, CD4 and CD8 fractions, and dextramer-positive and dextramer-negative fractions. With regard to this clonotype: This receptor's antigen is unknown. There are no base qualities to consult, and no much larger clone falls within one base.

Study-wide findings and limitations: A small share of clonotypes occurred in both CD4 and CD8 compartments, likely arising from convergent recombination. The study included only a couple of donors, which limits how far the findings can be generalized. After the booster, most of the clones that had expanded following primary vaccination were detected again (roughly 97% of CD4 and roughly 90% of CD8), which suggests that memory was broadly maintained. Computational filtering was required because FACS-sorted repertoires could contain abundant contaminating clonotypes from the bulk population. Compared with the primary T-cell response, the secondary T-cell response was faster but weaker, reaching its peak on day 5 rather than on day 15.

TCR cDNA was synthesized by 5'RACE template switching, which introduced a universal primer site and unique molecular identifiers. cDNA synthesis was primed from both the TCR alpha and TCR beta constant segments. Library amplification involved two PCR steps, and the second step added sample barcodes and sequencing adapters. Libraries were sequenced on Illumina HiSeq 2500 (2x100 bp) or NovaSeq (2x150 bp). For the original study's pipeline: MIGEC was used to demultiplex reads and collapse the reads into UMI consensus sequences, and MiXCR was used for V(D)J alignment. Vaccine-responding clonotypes were identified with edgeR using replicate PBMC samples, with FDR below 0.01 and a log2 fold change above 5 up to day 15 being required. Each bulk clonotype received a CD4 or CD8 identity based on whether the sequenced CD4 or CD8 repertoire contained that clonotype at higher abundance. Clones were called with MiXCR by TCRdb after fastp trimmed the public reads at Q25, and only in-frame beta chains were retained. Rows with one shared CDR3 protein collapse into an entry with the most common genes and DNA. TCRdb's processing, not the study's, gives the V and J calls here. The sample data list around 400,000 distinct CDR3 sequences, and 11% of these were observed just once. Together, the top ten hold roughly 18% of the sample.

Sample: PBMCs, taken on the day of the first yellow fever vaccination. Recombination connected TRBV6-1 to TRBJ2-5; the D gene is unclear. The clonotype originates from a man aged 18-30 years who received the YFV17D yellow fever vaccine. In nucleotide form, the sequence is TGTGCCAGCAGTGACCAGGTTCCAGAGACCCAGTACTTC. This sequence encodes CASSDQVPETQYF.